A selection of T cell receptor beta chains follows, all from one sample in a study of cytomegalovirus exposure and HLA in healthy donors. Using immunoSEQ multiplex PCR, the repertoire was profiled, and TCRdb retains in-frame clones only, with some absent. Of more than 110,000 clones in the sample, 86% are singletons; the top ten hold 2.9%. Material for sequencing was PBMCs. The receptors shown here come from a man aged 18 to 30 in good health and CMV-seronegative. The CDR3 runs from the conserved cysteine through the conserved F or W. Fields, in order: clone size, D gene, J gene, V gene, CDR3 protein, CDR3 DNA. D genes are given only for firm matches. Size tells how often a clone was seen (once, few, many) or the class of an expanded clone, and some rows leave it out.

clone_size: -; d_call: -; j_call: TRBJ2-3; v_call: TRBV7-9; cdr3_aa: CASSSTLAGIVTDTQYF; cdr3_nt: TGTGCCAGCAGCTCCACCCTGGCGGGGATCGTCACAGATACGCAGTATTTT
clone_size: -; d_call: TRBD1; j_call: TRBJ1-1; v_call: TRBV6-5; cdr3_aa: CASSYQGQPMNTEAFF; cdr3_nt: TGTGCCAGCAGTTACCAGGGACAGCCCATGAACACTGAAGCTTTCTTT
clone_size: -; d_call: TRBD2; j_call: TRBJ2-5; v_call: TRBV10-1; cdr3_aa: CASSESSASGKETQYF; cdr3_nt: TGCGCCAGCAGTGAGTCGTCGGCTAGCGGTAAAGAGACCCAGTACTTC
clone_size: -; d_call: -; j_call: TRBJ2-3; v_call: TRBV4-3; cdr3_aa: CASSQDWEVGRDTQYF; cdr3_nt: TGCGCCAGCAGCCAAGATTGGGAGGTCGGTCGGGATACGCAGTATTTT
clone_size: once; d_call: -; j_call: TRBJ1-1; v_call: TRBV4-3; cdr3_aa: CASSQDPSNTEAFF; cdr3_nt: TGCGCCAGCAGCCAAGATCCGTCGAACACTGAAGCTTTCTTT
clone_size: many; d_call: TRBD2; j_call: TRBJ2-7; v_call: TRBV7-9; cdr3_aa: CASSSGTNTYEQYF; cdr3_nt: TGTGCCAGCAGCTCCGGGACTAACACCTACGAGCAGTACTTC
clone_size: -; d_call: -; j_call: TRBJ2-5; v_call: TRBV6-5; cdr3_aa: CASSYSGRVRETQYF; cdr3_nt: TGTGCCAGCAGTTACTCCGGCAGGGTGAGGGAGACCCAGTACTTC
clone_size: -; d_call: -; j_call: TRBJ1-1; v_call: TRBV4-3; cdr3_aa: CASSTLGVNTEAFF; cdr3_nt: TGCGCCAGCAGCACTCTAGGGGTGAACACTGAAGCTTTCTTT
clone_size: -; d_call: -; j_call: TRBJ1-1; v_call: TRBV2; cdr3_aa: CASTRDSRRGEAFF; cdr3_nt: TGTGCCAGCACAAGGGACTCCAGGCGGGGTGAAGCTTTCTTT
clone_size: -; d_call: TRBD2; j_call: TRBJ2-1; v_call: TRBV27; cdr3_aa: CASSFLREGRNEQFF; cdr3_nt: TGTGCCAGCAGTTTCTTGCGGGAGGGCCGAAATGAGCAGTTCTTC
clone_size: few; d_call: TRBD1; j_call: TRBJ1-2; v_call: TRBV7-6; cdr3_aa: CASSPGTGSYGYTF; cdr3_nt: TGTGCCAGCAGCCCAGGGACAGGGTCCTATGGCTACACCTTC
clone_size: -; d_call: TRBD1; j_call: TRBJ1-6; v_call: TRBV23-1; cdr3_aa: CASYQQGRSNSPLHF; cdr3_nt: TGCGCCAGTTACCAACAGGGGCGGTCGAATTCACCCCTCCACTTT
clone_size: -; d_call: -; j_call: TRBJ2-5; v_call: TRBV29-1; cdr3_aa: CSAALRVEETQYF; cdr3_nt: TGCAGCGCAGCCTTGCGGGTCGAAGAGACCCAGTACTTC
clone_size: -; d_call: TRBD1; j_call: TRBJ2-3; v_call: TRBV6-1; cdr3_aa: CASTGAISTDTQYF; cdr3_nt: TGTGCCAGTACAGGGGCCATTAGCACAGATACGCAGTATTTT
clone_size: -; d_call: -; j_call: TRBJ2-1; v_call: TRBV7-9; cdr3_aa: CASSLLRSEQFF; cdr3_nt: TGTGCCAGCAGCTTATTGAGGAGTGAGCAGTTCTTC
clone_size: -; d_call: TRBD1; j_call: TRBJ1-3; v_call: TRBV5-6; cdr3_aa: CASSRQGAGNTIYF; cdr3_nt: TGTGCCAGCAGTAGACAGGGGGCTGGAAACACCATATATTTT
clone_size: -; d_call: -; j_call: TRBJ1-4; v_call: TRBV7-8; cdr3_aa: CASSEALTNEKLFF; cdr3_nt: TGTGCCAGCAGCGAGGCATTAACTAATGAAAAACTGTTTTTT
clone_size: -; d_call: TRBD2; j_call: TRBJ2-7; v_call: TRBV27; cdr3_aa: CASSTSGGAGHEQYF; cdr3_nt: TGTGCCAGCAGTACTAGCGGGGGGGCAGGCCACGAGCAGTACTTC
clone_size: -; d_call: -; j_call: TRBJ2-5; v_call: TRBV11-3; cdr3_aa: CASSNRVLETQYF; cdr3_nt: TGTGCCAGCAGCAACAGGGTTCTGGAGACCCAGTACTTC
clone_size: -; d_call: -; j_call: TRBJ2-1; v_call: TRBV2; cdr3_aa: CASRPREGDNEQFF; cdr3_nt: TGTGCCAGCAGACCCAGGGAAGGGGACAATGAGCAGTTCTTC
clone_size: -; d_call: TRBD1; j_call: TRBJ2-2; v_call: TRBV27; cdr3_aa: CASSPGTGSTGSVGAGELFF; cdr3_nt: TGTGCCAGCAGTCCCGGGACAGGGTCAACTGGATCGGTCGGCGCCGGGGAGCTGTTTTTT
clone_size: -; d_call: TRBD1; j_call: TRBJ1-3; v_call: TRBV7-6; cdr3_aa: CASSLGSTGARGNTIYF; cdr3_nt: TGTGCCAGCAGCTTAGGATCTACAGGGGCCAGAGGAAACACCATATATTTT
clone_size: -; d_call: TRBD2; j_call: TRBJ2-1; v_call: TRBV6-5; cdr3_aa: CASRPLAGLYNEQFF; cdr3_nt: TGTGCCAGCAGACCTTTAGCGGGCCTCTACAATGAGCAGTTCTTC
clone_size: -; d_call: -; j_call: TRBJ2-2; v_call: TRBV7-6; cdr3_aa: CASSPYWGDTNTGELFF; cdr3_nt: TGTGCCAGCAGCCCATATTGGGGAGACACGAACACCGGGGAGCTGTTTTTT
clone_size: -; d_call: TRBD2; j_call: TRBJ2-1; v_call: TRBV27; cdr3_aa: CASSFMSQGLNRRQFF; cdr3_nt: TGTGCCAGCAGTTTTATGTCTCAGGGACTAAACAGGAGGCAGTTCTTC
clone_size: -; d_call: TRBD1; j_call: TRBJ1-1; v_call: TRBV18; cdr3_aa: CASSRGQGRGVNTEAFF; cdr3_nt: TGTGCCAGCTCGCGCGGACAGGGTAGAGGAGTGAACACTGAAGCTTTCTTT
clone_size: -; d_call: TRBD2; j_call: TRBJ2-1; v_call: TRBV7-2; cdr3_aa: CASSRPASGTQDEQFF; cdr3_nt: TGTGCCAGCAGCCGGCCGGCTAGCGGGACACAAGATGAGCAGTTCTTC
clone_size: -; d_call: TRBD2; j_call: TRBJ2-1; v_call: TRBV7-9; cdr3_aa: CASSIPWASGVIYNEQFF; cdr3_nt: TGTGCCAGCAGCATCCCTTGGGCTAGCGGGGTGATTTACAATGAGCAGTTCTTC
clone_size: -; d_call: TRBD2; j_call: TRBJ2-5; v_call: TRBV7-2; cdr3_aa: CASSNGLAGGVETQYF; cdr3_nt: TGTGCCAGCAGCAATGGACTAGCGGGGGGGGTGGAGACCCAGTACTTC
clone_size: once; d_call: -; j_call: TRBJ1-5; v_call: TRBV10-3; cdr3_aa: CAISDGRSRNQPQHF; cdr3_nt: TGTGCCATCAGTGATGGCAGGTCGCGCAATCAGCCCCAGCATTTT
clone_size: -; d_call: TRBD2; j_call: TRBJ2-7; v_call: TRBV18; cdr3_aa: CASSPDPGGEQYF; cdr3_nt: TGTGCCAGCTCACCAGATCCGGGAGGCGAGCAGTACTTC
clone_size: -; d_call: -; j_call: TRBJ1-1; v_call: TRBV7-8; cdr3_aa: CASSSLGQNTEAFF; cdr3_nt: TGTGCCAGCAGCTCCCTCGGACAGAACACTGAAGCTTTCTTT
clone_size: -; d_call: -; j_call: TRBJ1-6; v_call: TRBV2; cdr3_aa: CASQGLGNSPLHF; cdr3_nt: TGTGCCAGCCAGGGACTGGGGAATTCACCCCTCCACTTT
clone_size: -; d_call: TRBD1; j_call: TRBJ1-5; v_call: TRBV12-5; cdr3_aa: CASGQGQTHNQPQHF; cdr3_nt: TGTGCTAGTGGTCAGGGACAGACACATAATCAGCCCCAGCATTTT
clone_size: -; d_call: -; j_call: TRBJ1-5; v_call: TRBV6-6; cdr3_aa: CASSYYGQPQHF; cdr3_nt: TGTGCCAGCAGTTACTACGGTCAGCCCCAGCATTTT
clone_size: -; d_call: -; j_call: TRBJ1-1; v_call: TRBV25-1; cdr3_aa: CASSEPTINEAFF; cdr3_nt: TGTGCCAGCAGTGAGCCGACAATTAATGAAGCTTTCTTT